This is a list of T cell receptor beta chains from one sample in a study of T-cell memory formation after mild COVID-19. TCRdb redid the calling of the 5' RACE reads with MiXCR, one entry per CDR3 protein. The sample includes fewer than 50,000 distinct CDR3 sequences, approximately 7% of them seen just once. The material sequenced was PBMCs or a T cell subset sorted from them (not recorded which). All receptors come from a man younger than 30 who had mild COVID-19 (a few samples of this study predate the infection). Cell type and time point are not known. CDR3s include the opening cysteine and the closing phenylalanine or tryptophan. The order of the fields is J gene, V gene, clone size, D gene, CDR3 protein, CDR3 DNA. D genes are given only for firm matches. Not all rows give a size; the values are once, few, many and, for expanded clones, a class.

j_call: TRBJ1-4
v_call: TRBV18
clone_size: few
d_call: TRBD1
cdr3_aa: CASSPDRAREKLFF
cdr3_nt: TGTGCCAGCTCACCGGACAGGGCGAGAGAAAAACTGTTTTTT

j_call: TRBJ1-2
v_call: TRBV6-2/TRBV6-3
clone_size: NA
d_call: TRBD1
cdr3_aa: CASSLQGAYYGYTF
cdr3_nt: TGTGCCAGCAGCTTACAGGGGGCCTACTATGGCTACACCTTC

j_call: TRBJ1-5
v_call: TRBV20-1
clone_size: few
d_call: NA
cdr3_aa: CSASGLRNQPQHF
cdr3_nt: TGCAGTGCTTCGGGGTTAAGGAATCAGCCCCAGCATTTT

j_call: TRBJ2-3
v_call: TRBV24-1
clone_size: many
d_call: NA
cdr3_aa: CATSDRPTTGTDTQYF
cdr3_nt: TGTGCCACCAGTGACCGCCCTACGACGGGAACAGATACGCAGTATTTT

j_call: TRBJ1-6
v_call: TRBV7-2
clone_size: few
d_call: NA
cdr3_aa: CASSAGTGSPLHF
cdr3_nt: TGTGCCAGCAGCGCCGGGACGGGGTCACCCCTCCACTTT

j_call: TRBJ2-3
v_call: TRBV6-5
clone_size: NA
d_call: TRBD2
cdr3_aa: CASSYRGGGTSTDTQYF
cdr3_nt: TGTGCCAGCAGTTACCGGGGCGGGGGGACTAGCACAGATACGCAGTATTTT

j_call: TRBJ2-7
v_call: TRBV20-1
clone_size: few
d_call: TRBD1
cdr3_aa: CSASLPGQGAYEQYF
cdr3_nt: TGCAGTGCTAGCCTCCCGGGACAGGGCGCGTACGAGCAGTACTTC

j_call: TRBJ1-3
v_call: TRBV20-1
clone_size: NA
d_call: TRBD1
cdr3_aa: CSARPGGLMGNTIYF
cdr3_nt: TGCAGTGCTAGACCAGGGGGTCTTATGGGAAACACCATATATTTT

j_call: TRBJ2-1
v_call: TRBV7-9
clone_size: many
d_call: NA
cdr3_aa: CASSFPYNEQFF
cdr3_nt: TGTGCCAGCAGCTTCCCCTACAATGAGCAGTTCTTC

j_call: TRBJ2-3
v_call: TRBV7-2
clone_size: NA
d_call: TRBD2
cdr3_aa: CASSVVAGGNPDTQYF
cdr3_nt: TGTGCCAGCAGCGTCGTAGCGGGGGGGAATCCAGATACGCAGTATTTT

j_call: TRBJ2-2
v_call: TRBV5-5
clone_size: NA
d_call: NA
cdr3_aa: CASSSPPGELFF
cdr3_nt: TGTGCCAGCAGCTCCCCCCCCGGGGAGCTGTTTTTT

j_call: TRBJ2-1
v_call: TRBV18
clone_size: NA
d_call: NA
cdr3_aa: CASSPLRDLSYNEQFF
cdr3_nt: TGTGCCAGCTCACCACTCCGGGACCTCTCCTACAATGAGCAGTTCTTC

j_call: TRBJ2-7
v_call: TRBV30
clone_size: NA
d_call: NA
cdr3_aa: CAWRSRGLGEQYF
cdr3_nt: TGTGCCTGGAGATCAAGGGGTCTAGGGGAGCAGTACTTC

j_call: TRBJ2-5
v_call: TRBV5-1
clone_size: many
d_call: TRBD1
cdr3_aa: CASSSTGVGETQYF
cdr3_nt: TGCGCCAGCAGCTCGACAGGGGTTGGAGAGACCCAGTACTTC

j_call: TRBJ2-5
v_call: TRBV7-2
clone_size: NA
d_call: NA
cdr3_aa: CASTDTSLETQYF
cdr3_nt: TGTGCCAGCACCGATACTAGCCTGGAGACCCAGTACTTC